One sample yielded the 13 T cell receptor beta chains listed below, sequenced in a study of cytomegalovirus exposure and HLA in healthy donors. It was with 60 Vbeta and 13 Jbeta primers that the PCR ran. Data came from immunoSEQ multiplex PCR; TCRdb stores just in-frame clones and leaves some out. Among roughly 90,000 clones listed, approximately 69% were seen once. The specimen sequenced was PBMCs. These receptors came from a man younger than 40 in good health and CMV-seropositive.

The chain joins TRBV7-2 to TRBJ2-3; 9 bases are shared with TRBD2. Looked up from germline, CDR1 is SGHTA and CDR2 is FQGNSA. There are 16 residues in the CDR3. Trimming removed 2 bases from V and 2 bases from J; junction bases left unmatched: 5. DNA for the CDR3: TGTGCCAGCAGCTTAAGGGCGGGGGGGAACACAGATACGCAGTATTTT. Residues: CASSLRAGGNTDTQYF.

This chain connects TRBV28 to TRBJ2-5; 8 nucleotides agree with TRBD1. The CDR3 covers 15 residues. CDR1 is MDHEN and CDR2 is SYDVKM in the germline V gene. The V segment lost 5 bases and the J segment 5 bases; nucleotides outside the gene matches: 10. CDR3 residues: CASSPYLTGEETQYF. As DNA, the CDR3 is TGTGCCAGCAGTCCCTATTTGACAGGGGAGGAGACCCAGTACTTC.

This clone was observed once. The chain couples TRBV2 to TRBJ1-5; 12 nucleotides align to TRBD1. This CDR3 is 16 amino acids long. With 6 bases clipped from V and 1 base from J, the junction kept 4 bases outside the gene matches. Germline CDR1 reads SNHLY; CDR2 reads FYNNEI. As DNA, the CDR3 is TGTGCCAGCAGCGGGGACAGGGGGCAAAGCAATCAGCCCCAGCATTTT. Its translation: CASSGDRGQSNQPQHF.

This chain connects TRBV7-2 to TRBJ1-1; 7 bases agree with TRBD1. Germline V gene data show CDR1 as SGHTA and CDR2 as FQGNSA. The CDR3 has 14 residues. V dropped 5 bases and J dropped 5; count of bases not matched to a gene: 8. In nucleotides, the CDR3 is TGTGCCAGCAGCACCCGGACAGGAAGGACTGAAGCTTTCTTT. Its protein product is CASSTRTGRTEAFF.

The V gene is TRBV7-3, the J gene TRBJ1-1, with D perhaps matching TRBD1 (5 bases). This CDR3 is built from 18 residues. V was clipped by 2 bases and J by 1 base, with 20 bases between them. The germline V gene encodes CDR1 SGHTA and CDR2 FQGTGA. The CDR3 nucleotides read TGTGCCAGCAGCTTAGACAGCACTCCCGAACTTGGGAACACTGAAGCTTTCTTT. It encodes CASSLDSTPELGNTEAFF.

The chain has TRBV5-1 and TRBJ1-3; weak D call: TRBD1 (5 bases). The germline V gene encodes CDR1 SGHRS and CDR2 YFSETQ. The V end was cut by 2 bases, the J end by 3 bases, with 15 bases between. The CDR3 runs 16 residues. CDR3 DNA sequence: TGCGCCAGCAGCTTAGCAGGAGGGGTTGGTGGAAACACCATATATTTT. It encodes CASSLAGGVGGNTIYF.

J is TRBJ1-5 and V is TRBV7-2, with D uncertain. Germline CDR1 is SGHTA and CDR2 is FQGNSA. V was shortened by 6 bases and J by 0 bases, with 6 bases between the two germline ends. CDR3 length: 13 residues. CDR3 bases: TGTGCCAGCAGACGCGATAGCAATCAGCCCCAGCATTTT. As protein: CASRRDSNQPQHF.

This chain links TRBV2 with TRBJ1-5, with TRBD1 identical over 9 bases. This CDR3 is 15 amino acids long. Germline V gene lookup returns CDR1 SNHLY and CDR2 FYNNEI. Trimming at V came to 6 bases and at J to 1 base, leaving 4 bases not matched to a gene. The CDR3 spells CASRGDRASNQPQHF. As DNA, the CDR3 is TGTGCCAGCAGGGGGGACAGGGCAAGCAATCAGCCCCAGCATTTT.

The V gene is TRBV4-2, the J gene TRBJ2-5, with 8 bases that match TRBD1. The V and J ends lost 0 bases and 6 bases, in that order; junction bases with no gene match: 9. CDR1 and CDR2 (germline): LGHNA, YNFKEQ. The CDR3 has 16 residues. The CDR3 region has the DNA TGTGCCAGCAGCCAAGATGGGTGGACAGGGAGGCAGACCCAGTACTTC. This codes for CASSQDGWTGRQTQYF.

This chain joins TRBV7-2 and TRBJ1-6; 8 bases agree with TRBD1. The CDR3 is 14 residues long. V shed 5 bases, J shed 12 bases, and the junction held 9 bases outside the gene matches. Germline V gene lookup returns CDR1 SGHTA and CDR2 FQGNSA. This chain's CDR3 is CASSPGQVQGPLHF. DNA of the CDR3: TGTGCCAGCAGCCCGGGACAGGTCCAGGGACCCCTCCACTTT.

The chain's CDR3 is CASSPGGRGQPQHF. As DNA, the CDR3 is TGTGCCAGCTCACCAGGGGGGAGAGGACAGCCCCAGCATTTT. The chain combines TRBV18 with TRBJ1-5; a possible D gene is TRBD1 (5 bases). V lost 2 bases to trimming and J lost 7 bases, with 12 bases between them. This CDR3 has 14 amino acids. From germline, CDR1 is KGHSH and CDR2 LQKENI.

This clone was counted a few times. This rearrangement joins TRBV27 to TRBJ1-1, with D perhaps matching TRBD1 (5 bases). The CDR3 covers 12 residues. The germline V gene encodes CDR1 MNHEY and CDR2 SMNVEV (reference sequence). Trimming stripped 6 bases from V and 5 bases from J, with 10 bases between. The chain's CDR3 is CASSPKGTEAFF. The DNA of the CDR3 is TGTGCCAGCAGCCCTAAGGGGACTGAAGCTTTCTTT.

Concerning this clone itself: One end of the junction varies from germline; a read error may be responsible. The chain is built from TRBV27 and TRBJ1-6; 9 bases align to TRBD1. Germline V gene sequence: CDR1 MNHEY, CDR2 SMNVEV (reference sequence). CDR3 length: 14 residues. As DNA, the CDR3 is TGTGCCACCAGTACGGACAGGGGAAATTCACCCCTCCACTTT. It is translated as CATSTDRGNSPLHF.